Only a few counts were recorded for the clone carrying this TCR beta chain. What it recognizes is unknown. V dropped 6 bases and J dropped 4 bases, with 10 bases sitting between them. This CDR3 has 13 amino acids. This sample was included in a study of T cell responses to AZD1222 COVID-19 vaccine. General study results and limits: Clonal diversity was possibly underestimated, and white British individuals and females predominated among donors. Rises in breadth and depth of Spike-specific TCRs came after two AZD1222 doses.

The table came from immunoSEQ multiplex PCR; TCRdb's copy has only in-frame clones and leaves some out. The sample records about 130,000 clones, around 86% being singletons. The rearrangement uses TRBV12-3 or TRBV12-4 and TRBJ1-5; no reliable D call. The input for sequencing was peripheral blood, taken on day 0 of AZD1222 vaccination. The sequence came from an adult in good health. As DNA, the CDR3 is TGTGCCAGCAGCCGGGGAGAGAATCAGCCCCAGCATTTT. This codes for CASSRGENQPQHF.